These 8 T cell receptor beta chains were sequenced from one sample in a study of T-cell memory formation after mild COVID-19. TCRdb recomputed calls from the 5' RACE reads with MiXCR, one row per CDR3 protein. This sample yields 190,000 or so distinct CDR3 sequences, of which around 21% are seen a single time; 23% belongs to the top ten. Sequenced sample: PBMCs or a T cell subset sorted from them (not recorded which). The receptors originated from an adult woman who had mild COVID-19 (a few samples of this study predate the infection). Cell type and time point are not known.

This clonotype has only a few counts. The J gene is TRBJ2-2, the V gene TRBV7-3; D remains unclear. The CDR3 is 12 amino acids. Germline CDR1 and CDR2: SGHTA and FQGTGA. V lost 5 bases, J lost 4 bases, and 5 bases lay in between. As DNA, the CDR3 is TGTGCCAGCAGCGGAATCACCGGGGAGCTGTTTTTT. This codes for CASSGITGELFF.

This clonotype was observed a handful of times. V gene TRBV7-9 combines with J gene TRBJ2-1; D remains unclear. CDR3 length: 12 amino acids. Germline CDR1 SEHNR, CDR2 FQNEAQ (reference sequence). Trimming left V 5 bases short and J 4 bases short, with 6 bases between. CDR3 residues: CASSIKYNEQFF. CDR3 sequence (DNA): TGTGCCAGCAGCATCAAGTACAATGAGCAGTTCTTC.

V is TRBV12-3 or TRBV12-4 and J is TRBJ2-1; 8 bases are a match to TRBD2. The CDR3 totals 15 residues. V gave up 5 bases and J gave up 7 bases; unmatched junction bases: 10. CDR3 in amino acids: CASSPGTSLDNEQFF. The DNA for the CDR3 is TGTGCCAGCAGTCCTGGGACTAGTTTAGATAATGAGCAGTTCTTC.

The V gene is TRBV9, the J gene TRBJ2-1, with 9 bases lining up with TRBD2. The CDR3 runs to 14 residues. Per germline, CDR1 SGDLS and CDR2 YYNGEE. V lost 4 bases, J lost 7 bases, and 6 bases stayed unmatched. The CDR3 region is CASSSTSGFNEQFF. CDR3 DNA: TGTGCCAGCAGCTCGACTAGCGGTTTTAATGAGCAGTTCTTC.

This clonotype has more than one count but fewer than ten. The chain recombines TRBV4-3 with TRBJ1-1; D is unclear. Trimming took 4 bases from V and 1 from J, leaving 10 bases between them. The CDR3 runs to 14 residues. CDR1 is LGHNA and CDR2 is YSLEER in the germline V gene. CDR3 bases: TGCGCCAGCAGCCCCACCCTGGAGAACACTGAAGCTTTCTTT. Protein product: CASSPTLENTEAFF.

This clonotype was observed a few times. J is TRBJ1-5 and V is TRBV7-8; D is unresolved. CDR3 length: 16 amino acids. Germline V lookup: CDR1 SGHVS, CDR2 FQNEAQ. The V gene lost 2 bases and the J gene lost 5 bases, with 16 bases spanning the gap. The CDR3 nucleotides read TGTGCCAGCAGCTTATACTCTGGGCGGAAAGATCAGCCCCAGCATTTT. Translation: CASSLYSGRKDQPQHF. The full variable domain, with the rest looked up from reference TRBV7-8 and TRBJ1-5, is GAGVSQSPRYKVAKRGQDVALRCDPISGHVSLFWYQQALGQGPEFLTYFQNEAQLDKSGLPSDRFFAERPEGSVSTLKIQRTQQEDSAVYLCASSLYSGRKDQPQHFGDGTRLSIL.

The gene calls are TRBV7-6 and TRBJ2-4, with 9 bases identical to TRBD2. The CDR3 loop spans 16 amino acids. CDR1 SGHVS and CDR2 FNYEAQ come from the germline V gene. V dropped 1 base and J dropped 2; count of bases not matched to a gene: 3. CDR3 amino acids: CASSLELAGTKNIQYF. The CDR3 DNA reads TGTGCCAGCAGCTTAGAACTAGCGGGTACCAAAAACATTCAGTACTTC. Variable domain in full (rest from reference TRBV7-6 and TRBJ2-4): GAGVSQSPRYKVTKRGQDVALRCDPISGHVSLYWYRQALGQGPEFLTYFNYEAQQDKSGLPNDRFSAERPEGSISTLTIQRTEQRDSAMYRCASSLELAGTKNIQYFGAGTRLSVL.

V usage is TRBV7-9 and J usage is TRBJ2-5, with D perhaps matching TRBD1 (6 bases). V lost 7 bases to trimming and J lost 3 bases, with 12 bases between them. Per the germline V gene, CDR1 is SEHNR and CDR2 is FQNEAQ (reference sequence). The CDR3 is 13 residues long. In DNA form, the CDR3 reads TGTGCCAGCACCGTAAACAGGGAAGAGACCCAGTACTTC. This codes for CASTVNREETQYF.